This TCR beta chain was recorded in a study of T cell responses to AZD1222 COVID-19 vaccine. The protocol was immunoSEQ multiplex PCR, while the TCRdb copy is restricted to in-frame clones and leaves out a portion. Of around 100,000 clones in the sample, around 88% are singletons; the top ten hold approximately 7.5%. With regard to this clone: Its antigen is unidentified.

Notes on the study in general: The number of AZD1222 recipients seropositive at baseline was only five to seven. Nearly half of the spike-specific TCRs reportedly recognize variant regions that carry no mutations.

Trimming at V came to 9 bases and at J to 5 bases, leaving 7 bases not matched to a gene. The CDR3 extends over 13 amino acids. Germline V CDR1 and CDR2: SNHLY, FYNNEI. The receptor was derived from an adult in good health. This chain joins TRBV2 and TRBJ2-1; 7 nucleotides agree with TRBD1. The input for sequencing was peripheral blood, taken on day 0 of AZD1222 vaccination. CDR3 loop: CARKGQSNNEQFF. The CDR3, as DNA: TGTGCCAGGAAGGGACAGTCTAACAATGAGCAGTTCTTC.